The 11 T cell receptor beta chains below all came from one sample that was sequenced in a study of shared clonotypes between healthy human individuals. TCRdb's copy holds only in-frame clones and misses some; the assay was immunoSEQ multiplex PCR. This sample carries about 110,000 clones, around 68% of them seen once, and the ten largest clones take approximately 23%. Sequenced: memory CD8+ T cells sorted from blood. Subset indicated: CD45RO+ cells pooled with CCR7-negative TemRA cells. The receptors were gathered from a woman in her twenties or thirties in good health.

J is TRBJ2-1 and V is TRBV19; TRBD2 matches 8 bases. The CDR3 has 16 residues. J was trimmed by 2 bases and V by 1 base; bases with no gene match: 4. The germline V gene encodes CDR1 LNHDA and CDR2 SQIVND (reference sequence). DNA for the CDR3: TGTGCCAGTAGTATAGGACTAGCGCACGCCTACAATGAGCAGTTCTTC. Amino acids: CASSIGLAHAYNEQFF.

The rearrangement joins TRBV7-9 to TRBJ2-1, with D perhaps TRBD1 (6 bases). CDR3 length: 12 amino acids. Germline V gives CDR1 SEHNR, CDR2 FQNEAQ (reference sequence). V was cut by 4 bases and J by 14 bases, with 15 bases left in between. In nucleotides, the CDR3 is TGTGCCAGCAGCTCCACAGGGACATCCGAGTTCTTC. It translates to CASSSTGTSEFF.

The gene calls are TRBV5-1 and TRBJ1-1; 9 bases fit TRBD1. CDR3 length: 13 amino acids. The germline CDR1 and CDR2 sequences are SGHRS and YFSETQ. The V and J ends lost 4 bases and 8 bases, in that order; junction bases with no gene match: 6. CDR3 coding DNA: TGCGCCAGCAGCCTTACAGGGGGCCCCGAAGCTTTCTTT. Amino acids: CASSLTGGPEAFF.

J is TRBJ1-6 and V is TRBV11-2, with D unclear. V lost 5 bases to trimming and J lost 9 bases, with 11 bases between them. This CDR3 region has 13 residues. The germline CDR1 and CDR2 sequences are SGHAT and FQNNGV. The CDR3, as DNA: TGTGCCAGCAGCGACGGACTGTCTTCACCCCTCCACTTT. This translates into CASSDGLSSPLHF.

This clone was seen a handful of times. CDR3: CASSLSWSTEAFF. DNA of the CDR3: TGTGCCAGCAGCCTCAGTTGGAGCACTGAAGCTTTCTTT. This sequence joins TRBV9 and TRBJ1-1; unclear D gene. Germline-derived CDR1 and CDR2 are SGDLS and YYNGEE. V lost 4 bases, J lost 4 bases, and 11 bases lay in between. CDR3 size: 13 residues.

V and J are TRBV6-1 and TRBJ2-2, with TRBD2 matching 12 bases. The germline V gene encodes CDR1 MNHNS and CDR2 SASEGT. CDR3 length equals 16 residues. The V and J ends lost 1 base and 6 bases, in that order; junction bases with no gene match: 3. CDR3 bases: TGTGCCAGCAGTGAAGAGGGACTAGCGGGCTCCGGGGAGCTGTTTTTT. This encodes CASSEEGLAGSGELFF.

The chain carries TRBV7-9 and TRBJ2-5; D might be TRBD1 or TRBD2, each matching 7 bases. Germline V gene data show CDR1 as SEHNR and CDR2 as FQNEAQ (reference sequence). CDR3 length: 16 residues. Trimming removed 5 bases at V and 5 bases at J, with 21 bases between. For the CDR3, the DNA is TGTGCCAGCAGCAGGCCCCGGGGAGGGGGCAGTGAGACCCAGTACTTC. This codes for CASSRPRGGGSETQYF. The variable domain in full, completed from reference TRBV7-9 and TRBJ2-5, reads DTGVSQNPRHKITKRGQNVTFRCDPISEHNRLYWYRQTLGQGPEFLTYFQNEAQLEKSRLLSDRFSAERPKGSFSTLEIQRTEQGDSAMYLCASSRPRGGGSETQYFGPGTRLLVL.

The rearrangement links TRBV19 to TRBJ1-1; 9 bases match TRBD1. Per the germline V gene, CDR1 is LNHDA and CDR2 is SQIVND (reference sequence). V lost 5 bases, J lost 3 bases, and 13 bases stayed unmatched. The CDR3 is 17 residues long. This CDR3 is CASSLGTGREKYTEAFF. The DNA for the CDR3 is TGTGCCAGTAGTCTCGGGACAGGGAGGGAGAAGTACACTGAAGCTTTCTTT.

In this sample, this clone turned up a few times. The CDR3, as DNA: TGTGCCAGCAGCGCCTTTGAAAACATTCAGTACTTC. This codes for CASSAFENIQYF. J is TRBJ2-4 and V is TRBV9; D remains ambiguous. Germline V gene sequence: CDR1 SGDLS, CDR2 YYNGEE. This CDR3 has 12 residues. V lost 3 bases to trimming and J lost 5 bases, with 6 bases between them.

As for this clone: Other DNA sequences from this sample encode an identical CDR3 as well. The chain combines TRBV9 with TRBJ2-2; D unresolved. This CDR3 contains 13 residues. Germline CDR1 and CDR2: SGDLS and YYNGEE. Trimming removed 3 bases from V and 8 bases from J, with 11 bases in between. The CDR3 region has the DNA TGTGCCAGCAGCGCACAAGGAGTTGGGGAGCTGTTTTTT. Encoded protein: CASSAQGVGELFF.

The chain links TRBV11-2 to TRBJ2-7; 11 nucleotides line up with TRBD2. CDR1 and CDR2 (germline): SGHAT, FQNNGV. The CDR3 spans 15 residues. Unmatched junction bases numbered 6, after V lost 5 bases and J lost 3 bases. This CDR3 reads CASSPMGTSGYEQYF. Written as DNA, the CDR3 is TGTGCCAGCAGCCCCATGGGGACTAGCGGCTACGAGCAGTACTTC.